The 13 T cell receptor beta chains below come from one sample, sequenced in a study of CD8 T cells in ankylosing spondylitis. Via MiXCR, TCRdb re-called the 5' RACE reads, giving one row per CDR3 protein. The table has around 250,000 distinct CDR3 sequences, over 15% seen once. Specimen: blood, either unsorted or a sorted T cell fraction (not recorded which). These receptors all stem from a male donor with ankylosing spondylitis or in good health (not recorded which).

This clonotype was seen a handful of times. CDR3 region: CASGRDWNSPLHF. The CDR3 DNA follows: TGTGCCAGCGGGAGGGATTGGAATTCACCCCTCCACTTT. V is TRBV7-3 and J is TRBJ1-6, with D uncertain. Trimming cost V 8 bases and J 7 bases, with 12 bases left between them. From germline, CDR1 is SGHTA and CDR2 FQGTGA. The CDR3 runs 13 residues.

The chain links TRBV27 to TRBJ2-7; perhaps TRBD2 as D (6 bases). Germline lookup yields CDR1 MNHEY and CDR2 SMNVEV (reference sequence). Trimming took off 5 bases at V and 3 bases at J, with 14 bases between the two ends. The CDR3 runs to 14 residues. The CDR3 region has the DNA TGTGCCAGCAGTCCACGACTAGAATTCTACGAGCAGTACTTC. It yields the protein CASSPRLEFYEQYF.

In this sample, this clonotype turned up a few times. The chain links TRBV7-2 to TRBJ2-1, with 10 bases aligning to TRBD2. CDR1 and CDR2 from the germline V gene are SGHTA and FQGNSA. The V gene end was trimmed by 3 bases and the J gene end by 3 bases; junction bases not matched to a gene: 2. The CDR3 spans 15 residues. CDR3 loop: CASSFGLADYNEQFF. In DNA, the CDR3 is TGTGCCAGCAGCTTCGGACTAGCGGACTACAATGAGCAGTTCTTC.

This clonotype has ten or more counts. V and J are TRBV20-1 and TRBJ2-7, with 13 bases matching TRBD2. The CDR3 spans 14 residues. V was pared by 1 base and J by 5 bases, with 2 bases of the junction left unmatched. In germline, CDR1 is DFQATT, CDR2 SNEGSKA (reference sequence). The CDR3 sequence: CSARGTSGSHEQYF. The CDR3 nucleotides read TGCAGTGCTAGAGGGACTAGCGGGAGCCACGAGCAGTACTTC.

This clonotype was detected only once. This rearrangement joins TRBV11-2 to TRBJ2-5; 9 nucleotides match TRBD2. With V trimmed by 0 bases and J by 5 bases, 10 bases remained unmatched. CDR3 size: 17 residues. The germline V gene has CDR1 SGHAT and CDR2 FQNNGV. CDR3 protein: CASSLEVAGVFEETQYF. In nucleotides, the CDR3 is TGTGCCAGCAGCTTAGAGGTAGCGGGAGTATTTGAGGAGACCCAGTACTTC. The entire variable domain, with the rest obtained from reference TRBV11-2 and TRBJ2-5, is as follows: EAGVAQSPRYKIIEKRQSVAFWCNPISGHATLYWYQQILGQGPKLLIQFQNNGVVDDSQLPKDRFSAERLKGVDSTLKIQPAKLEDSAVYLCASSLEVAGVFEETQYFGPGTRLLVL.

The J gene is TRBJ2-5, the V gene TRBV7-2; D could derive from TRBD1 or TRBD2 (5 bases each). Germline values: CDR1 SGHTA, CDR2 FQGNSA. V was shortened by 4 bases and J by 0 bases, with 12 bases between the two germline ends. The CDR3 has 15 residues. In DNA, the CDR3 is TGTGCCAGCAGCTCTCTTGGGACCAACCAAGAGACCCAGTACTTC. Amino acids: CASSSLGTNQETQYF.

This clonotype was recorded many times. The V gene is TRBV5-1, the J gene TRBJ2-7; no reliable D call. CDR1 and CDR2 (germline): SGHRS, YFSETQ. CDR3 length: 17 amino acids. Trimming removed 1 base from V and 0 bases from J, with 17 bases in between. CDR3 sequence (DNA): TGCGCCAGCAGCTTGCGAGGTTCAGGCCTCGGCTCCTACGAGCAGTACTTC. Its translation is CASSLRGSGLGSYEQYF.

This clonotype was counted a few times. This chain links TRBV5-1 with TRBJ2-2; the D gene could be TRBD1 or TRBD2 (5 bases each). Trimming took off 4 bases at V and 1 base at J, with 17 bases between the two ends. Germline V gene data show CDR1 as SGHRS and CDR2 as YFSETQ. This CDR3 has 17 residues. As DNA, the CDR3 is TGCGCCAGCAGCACCCCCTTCGGGGCGGAGAACACCGGGGAGCTGTTTTTT. Translated: CASSTPFGAENTGELFF. Full variable domain (remainder filled in from reference TRBV5-1 and TRBJ2-2): KAGVTQTPRYLIKTRGQQVTLSCSPISGHRSVSWYQQTPGQGLQFLFEYFSETQRNKGNFPGRFSGRQFSNSRSEMNVSTLELGDSALYLCASSTPFGAENTGELFFGEGSRLTVL.

This clonotype was found many times. This chain links TRBV12-3 or TRBV12-4 with TRBJ2-1; D might be TRBD2 (5 bases). Trimming took 4 bases from V and 1 from J, leaving 8 bases between them. The CDR3 contains 14 residues. This CDR3 is CASSWSGSYNEQFF. CDR3 bases: TGTGCCAGCAGTTGGTCGGGGTCCTACAATGAGCAGTTCTTC.

This clonotype came up many times. The chain combines TRBV4-1 with TRBJ2-7; perhaps TRBD1 as D (6 bases). The V gene's germline CDR1 is MGHRA and CDR2 YSYEKL. The V end was cut by 0 bases, the J end by 2 bases, with 11 bases between. There are 15 residues in the CDR3. The CDR3: CASSQDRGQAYEQYF. The CDR3 bases are TGCGCCAGCAGCCAAGATCGGGGACAAGCCTACGAGCAGTACTTC.

The chain carries TRBV29-1 and TRBJ2-2; no clear D gene. The germline V and J ends were trimmed by 8 bases and 3 bases, with 10 bases remaining between them. Germline loops: CDR1 SQVTM, CDR2 ANQGSEA. This CDR3 spans 12 amino acids. The CDR3, as DNA: TGCAGCTCAGTGGCCGACACCGGGGAGCTGTTTTTT. This sequence encodes CSSVADTGELFF.

This clonotype was counted only a few times. The chain recombines TRBV29-1 with TRBJ2-1; 8 nucleotides agree with TRBD2. The V and J ends lost 0 bases and 4 bases, in that order; junction bases with no gene match: 2. The germline CDR1 and CDR2 sequences are SQVTM and ANQGSEA. The CDR3 consists of 14 residues. CDR3 sequence: CSVEDQREYNEQFF. Here the CDR3 DNA reads TGCAGCGTTGAAGACCAGCGGGAGTACAATGAGCAGTTCTTC.

Many counts were recorded for this clonotype. The chain couples TRBV15 to TRBJ2-2; D is unclear. With 1 base removed from V and 0 bases from J, the gap between germline ends came to 21 bases. The CDR3 loop spans 20 amino acids. Germline values: CDR1 LNHNV, CDR2 YYDKDF (reference sequence). The CDR3 loop is CATSRGGQDRMFANTGELFF. The CDR3 nucleotides read TGTGCCACCAGCAGAGGAGGTCAGGACCGTATGTTCGCGAACACCGGGGAGCTGTTTTTT.